This entry concerns a single T cell receptor (beta chain). Its antigen is undetermined. The data were obtained in a study of Ad26.COV2.S vaccination and SARS-CoV-2 variants. Study information: Ad26.COV2.S, an intramuscular injection, was given once or twice 56 days apart.

General study findings and limits: Similar non-spike TCR breadth was observed in recipients of vaccine and of placebo.

The treatment: about 20 received Ad26.COV2.S at low or high dose, single or two shots; several received placebo; per-sample allocation not given. Specimen acquisition occurred on day 63 following the initial vaccine or placebo injection. Boston supplied an adult donor aged 18-55 years. Built on an Ad26 vector, the vaccine expressed Wuhan-strain SARS-CoV-2 spike. V was cut by 5 bases and J by 5 bases, with 18 bases left in between. The CDR3 runs 15 residues. Germline assignment: CDR1 SGHTA and CDR2 FQGTGA. TCRdb's copy holds only in-frame clones and misses some; the assay was immunoSEQ multiplex PCR. This sample has some 290,000 clones, with 85% found just once.

The chain combines TRBV7-3 with TRBJ2-5, with D unclear. The sequence came from a person aged 18-60 years who received the Ad26.COV2.S COVID-19 vaccine or a placebo. The sequencing used peripheral blood, collected in a trial of Ad26.COV2.S vaccine versus placebo. The CDR3 is CASSAPGSEYETQYF. The CDR3 nucleotides read TGTGCCAGCAGCGCCCCCGGCTCCGAGTATGAGACCCAGTACTTC.